The 8 T cell receptor beta chains below all came from one sample that was sequenced in a study of T cells in Graves' hyperthyroidism and ophthalmopathy. RNA transcripts were the template for amplifying TCR beta CDR3 regions. Using the HTBI primer set, a first-round RT-PCR was run on the TCR CDR3. From the multiplex PCR reads, TCRdb called clonotypes with MiXCR, one entry per CDR3 protein. The profile shows about 250,000 distinct CDR3 sequences, approximately 25% of them singletons. The sequenced sample was blood. The source is a middle-aged woman with Graves' ophthalmopathy.

The chain has TRBV7-3 and TRBJ2-7, with 9 bases fitting TRBD1. This CDR3 comprises 15 residues. Germline values: CDR1 SGHTA, CDR2 FQGTGA. J lost 4 bases, V lost 5 bases, and 9 bases had no gene match. The CDR3 reads CASSARDRARYEQYF. The CDR3 bases are TGTGCCAGCAGCGCCCGGGACAGGGCCCGTTACGAGCAGTACTTC.

This clonotype was counted at least ten times. CDR3 coding DNA: TGTGCCAGCAGTGAAAGGATGTGGGACTACGAGCAGTACTTC. It specifies CASSERMWDYEQYF. The rearrangement links TRBV6-1 to TRBJ2-7; D gene uncertain. Looked up from germline, CDR1 is MNHNS and CDR2 is SASEGT. This CDR3 has 14 amino acids. Trimming left V 2 bases short and J 3 bases short, with 11 bases between.

This clonotype was recorded many times. CDR3 amino acids: CASSWATNTGELFF. The CDR3 nucleotides read TGTGCCAGCAGCTGGGCGACCAACACCGGGGAGCTGTTTTTT. V is TRBV11-2 and J is TRBJ2-2; D unclear. Germline CDR1 and CDR2: SGHAT and FQNNGV. There are 14 residues in the CDR3. The V end lost 4 bases, the J end lost 2 bases, and 8 bases lay between the germline ends.

The sample holds a few counts of this clonotype. The chain links TRBV20-1 to TRBJ1-1, with D perhaps matching TRBD1 (5 bases). The CDR3 is made up of 12 amino acids. CDR1 is DFQATT and CDR2 is SNEGSKA in the germline V gene (reference sequence). V lost 2 bases to trimming and J lost 3 bases, with 7 bases between them. CDR3 loop: CSARIGDTEAFF. The DNA of the CDR3 is TGCAGTGCTAGAATAGGGGACACTGAAGCTTTCTTT.

This clonotype was observed many times. The rearrangement links TRBV12-3 or TRBV12-4 to TRBJ2-7, with TRBD2 matching 8 bases. This CDR3 has 15 residues. J lost 1 base, V lost 6 bases, and 8 bases had no gene match. This chain's CDR3 is CASSWGSGKSYEQYF. The CDR3 nucleotides are TGTGCCAGCAGCTGGGGTAGCGGGAAGTCCTACGAGCAGTACTTC.

This chain connects TRBV4-1 to TRBJ2-5, with 8 bases lining up with TRBD1. Per the germline V gene, CDR1 is MGHRA and CDR2 is YSYEKL. The CDR3 has 14 amino acids. V lost 4 bases, J lost 4 bases, and 5 bases stayed unmatched. CDR3 amino acids: CASSRADRGETQYF. CDR3 sequence (DNA): TGCGCCAGCAGCCGCGCCGACAGGGGAGAGACCCAGTACTTC.

The chain links TRBV28 to TRBJ2-5; tentative D call: TRBD2 (5 bases). Trimming left V 3 bases short and J 3 bases short, with 14 bases between. Germline V gene data show CDR1 as MDHEN and CDR2 as SYDVKM. The CDR3 covers 15 residues. The CDR3 here is CASSLGTRRKETQYF. In DNA form, the CDR3 reads TGTGCCAGCAGTTTGGGTACTAGAAGAAAAGAGACCCAGTACTTC. The entire variable domain, with the rest obtained from reference TRBV28 and TRBJ2-5, is as follows: DVKVTQSSRYLVKRTGEKVFLECVQDMDHENMFWYRQDPGLGLRLIYFSYDVKMKEKGDIPEGYSVSREKKERFSLILESASTNQTSMYLCASSLGTRRKETQYFGPGTRLLVL.

This clonotype was seen at least ten times. The CDR3 loop is CASSMGPGPGNTIYF. The CDR3, as DNA: TGTGCCAGTAGTATGGGTCCAGGTCCTGGAAACACCATATATTTT. The chain employs TRBV19 and TRBJ1-3; D gene uncertain. The CDR3 loop spans 15 amino acids. Deletions cut 3 bases from V and 2 bases from J, with 11 bases between. Germline values: CDR1 LNHDA, CDR2 SQIVND (reference sequence).